The next 7 T cell receptor beta chains were all read from a single sample in a study of spatial heterogeneity in lung cancer. Time point in this sample: sample taken at primary tumor resection. TCRdb fed the 5' RACE reads into MiXCR, producing one record per CDR3 protein. This table holds about 8,400 distinct CDR3 sequences, roughly a tenth found once. Sequencing used normal lung tissue next to the tumor, obtained at surgery. Source of these receptors: a male donor with early-stage non-small cell lung cancer.

This clonotype occurred many times. The chain employs TRBV28 and TRBJ2-4; the match to TRBD2 covers 7 bases. With V trimmed by 2 bases and J by 9 bases, 7 bases remained unmatched. The CDR3 totals 14 residues. Germline values: CDR1 MDHEN, CDR2 SYDVKM. CDR3 residues: CASSLRGGRSIQYF. CDR3 DNA: TGTGCCAGCAGTTTAAGGGGCGGGAGAAGCATTCAGTACTTC.

By share of the sample, this clonotype is medium-sized. The rearrangement uses TRBV11-2 and TRBJ2-3; D not certain. Trimming shortened V by 5 bases and J by 3 bases, and 12 bases separated the two germline ends. CDR1 SGHAT and CDR2 FQNNGV come from the germline V gene. This CDR3 region has 14 residues. The CDR3 region has the DNA TGTGCCAGCAGCCCCGGATGGCAGACAGATACGCAGTATTTT. Protein product: CASSPGWQTDTQYF.

At least ten counts were recorded for this clonotype. V and J are TRBV11-2 and TRBJ2-2; 11 bases agree with TRBD2. Looked up from germline, CDR1 is SGHAT and CDR2 is FQNNGV. V lost 5 bases to trimming and J lost 3 bases; unmatched junction nucleotides: 14. The CDR3 contains 19 residues. The CDR3 nucleotides read TGTGCCAGCAGCCTATCCATCTATAGCGGGAGGGCCTACACCGGGGAGCTGTTTTTT. Its protein product is CASSLSIYSGRAYTGELFF.

This clonotype was observed many times. The chain combines TRBV4-1 with TRBJ2-2; D is unresolved. The CDR3 extends over 16 amino acids. Trimming shortened V by 1 base and J by 2 bases, and 11 bases separated the two germline ends. Germline V lookup: CDR1 MGHRA, CDR2 YSYEKL. The CDR3 loop reads CASSQVIILNTGELFF. The CDR3 DNA follows: TGCGCCAGCAGCCAAGTAATAATCCTCAACACCGGGGAGCTGTTTTTT.

The gene calls are TRBV6-6 and TRBJ2-2; 8 positions agree with TRBD2. Germline lookup yields CDR1 MNHNY and CDR2 SVGAGI (reference sequence). Trimming took 5 bases from V and 0 from J; bases not matched to a gene: 5. The CDR3 spans 16 residues. CDR3 sequence reads: CASSPGGDANTGELFF. The CDR3 nucleotides read TGTGCCAGCAGTCCCGGGGGGGACGCGAACACCGGGGAGCTGTTTTTT.

This clonotype is judged medium-sized. The V gene is TRBV11-2, the J gene TRBJ2-3; 7 positions match TRBD2. This CDR3 contains 15 residues. Trimming removed 5 bases from V and 2 bases from J; junction bases left unmatched: 7. Germline CDR1 is SGHAT and CDR2 is FQNNGV. The DNA of the CDR3 is TGTGCCAGCAGCCCGATCGGGGACTACACAGATACGCAGTATTTT. The encoded protein is CASSPIGDYTDTQYF. Combining the CDR3 with reference TRBV11-2 and TRBJ2-3 gives the whole variable domain EAGVAQSPRYKIIEKRQSVAFWCNPISGHATLYWYQQILGQGPKLLIQFQNNGVVDDSQLPKDRFSAERLKGVDSTLKIQPAKLEDSAVYLCASSPIGDYTDTQYFGPGTRLTVL.

Worth noting for this clonotype: One base away lies a much larger clone, so this may be a sequencing read error. The V and J genes are TRBV5-1 and TRBJ2-5; D perhaps matches TRBD2 (6 bases). The germline gives CDR1 SGHRS, CDR2 YFSETQ. The CDR3 is 13 residues long. The CDR3 bases are TGCGCCAGCAGCCCCGGGCGGAGGGAGACCCTGTACTTC. This encodes CASSPGRRETLYF. Full variable domain (missing parts from reference TRBV5-1 and TRBJ2-5): KAGVTQTPRYLIKTRGQQVTLSCSPISGHRSVSWYQQTPGQGLQFLFEYFSETQRNKGNFPGRFSGRQFSNSRSEMNVSTLELGDSALYLCASSPGRRETLYFGPGTRLLVL.